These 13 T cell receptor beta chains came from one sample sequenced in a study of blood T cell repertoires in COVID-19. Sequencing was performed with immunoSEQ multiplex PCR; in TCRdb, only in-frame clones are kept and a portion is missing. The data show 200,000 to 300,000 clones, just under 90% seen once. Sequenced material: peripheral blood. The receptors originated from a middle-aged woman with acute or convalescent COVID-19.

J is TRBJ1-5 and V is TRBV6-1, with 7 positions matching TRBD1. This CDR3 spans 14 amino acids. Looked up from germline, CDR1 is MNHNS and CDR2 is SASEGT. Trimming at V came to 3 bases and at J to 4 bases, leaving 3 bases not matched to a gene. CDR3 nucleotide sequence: TGTGCCAGCAGTGAGGACAGGACTAATCAGCCCCAGCATTTT. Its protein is CASSEDRTNQPQHF.

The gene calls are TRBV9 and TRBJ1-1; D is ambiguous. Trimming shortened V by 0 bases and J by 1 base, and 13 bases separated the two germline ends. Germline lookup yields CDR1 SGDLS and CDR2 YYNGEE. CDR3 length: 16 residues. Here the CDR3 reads CASSVGLGSGNTEAFF. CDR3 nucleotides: TGTGCCAGCAGCGTAGGACTAGGATCAGGGAACACTGAAGCTTTCTTT.

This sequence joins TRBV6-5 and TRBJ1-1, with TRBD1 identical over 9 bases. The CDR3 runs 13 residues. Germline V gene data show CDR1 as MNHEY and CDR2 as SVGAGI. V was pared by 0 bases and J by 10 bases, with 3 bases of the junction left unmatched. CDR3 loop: CASSYSTGGRAFF. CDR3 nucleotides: TGTGCCAGCAGTTACTCGACAGGGGGAAGAGCTTTCTTT.

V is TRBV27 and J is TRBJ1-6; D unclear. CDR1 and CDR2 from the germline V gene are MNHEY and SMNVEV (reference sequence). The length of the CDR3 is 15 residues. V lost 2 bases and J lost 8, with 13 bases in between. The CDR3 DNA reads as TGTGCCAGCAGTTTAATTAGGGCCGGGGATTCACCCCTCCACTTT. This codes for CASSLIRAGDSPLHF.

CDR3 bases: TGTGCCAGCAGCTTGGGGACTAGCGGGTGGGCATTTCAGTACTTC. Translated: CASSLGTSGWAFQYF. V usage is TRBV5-6 and J usage is TRBJ2-4; 11 nucleotides align to TRBD2. V lost 0 bases and J lost 11; bases outside the gene matches: 7. The CDR3 spans 15 residues. CDR1 SGHDT and CDR2 YYEEEE come from the germline V gene. The variable domain in full, with the rest retrieved from reference TRBV5-6 and TRBJ2-4, is DAGVTQSPTHLIKTRGQQVTLRCSPKSGHDTVSWYQQALGQGPQFIFQYYEEEERQRGNFPDRFSGHQFPNYSSELNVNALLLGDSALYLCASSLGTSGWAFQYFGAGTRLSVL.

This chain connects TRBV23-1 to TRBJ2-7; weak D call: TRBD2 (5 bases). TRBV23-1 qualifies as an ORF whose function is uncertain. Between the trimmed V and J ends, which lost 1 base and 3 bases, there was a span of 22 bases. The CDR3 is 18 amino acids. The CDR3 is CASSQCPLSLRGSYEQYV. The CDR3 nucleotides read TGCGCCAGCAGTCAATGCCCCCTGTCCCTCCGGGGAAGCTACGAGCAGTACGTC.

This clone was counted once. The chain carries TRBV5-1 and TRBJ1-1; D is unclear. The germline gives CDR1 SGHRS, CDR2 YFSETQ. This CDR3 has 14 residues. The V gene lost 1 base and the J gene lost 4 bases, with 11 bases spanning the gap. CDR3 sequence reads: CASSLSGGITEAFF. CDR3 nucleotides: TGCGCCAGCAGCTTGTCAGGAGGTATCACTGAAGCTTTCTTT.

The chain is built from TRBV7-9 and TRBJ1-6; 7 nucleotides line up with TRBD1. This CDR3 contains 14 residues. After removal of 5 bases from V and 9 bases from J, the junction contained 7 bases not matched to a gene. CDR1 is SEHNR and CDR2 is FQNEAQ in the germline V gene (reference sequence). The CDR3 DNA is TGTGCCAGCAGCGCGACAGGGTCCGGTTCACCCCTCCACTTT. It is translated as CASSATGSGSPLHF.

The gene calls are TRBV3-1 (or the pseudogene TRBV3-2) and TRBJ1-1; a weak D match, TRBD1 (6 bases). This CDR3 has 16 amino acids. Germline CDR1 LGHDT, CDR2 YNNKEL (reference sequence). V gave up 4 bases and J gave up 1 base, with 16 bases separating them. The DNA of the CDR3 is TGTGCCAGCAGCCCCCGCACCACAGGGACGAACACTGAAGCTTTCTTT. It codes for CASSPRTTGTNTEAFF.

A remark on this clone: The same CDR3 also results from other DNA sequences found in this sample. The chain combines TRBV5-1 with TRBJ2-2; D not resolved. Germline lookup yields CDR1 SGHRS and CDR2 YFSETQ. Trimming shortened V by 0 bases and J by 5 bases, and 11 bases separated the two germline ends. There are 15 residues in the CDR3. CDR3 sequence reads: CASSLGSVQTGELFF. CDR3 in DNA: TGCGCCAGCAGCTTGGGATCAGTTCAAACCGGGGAGCTGTTTTTT. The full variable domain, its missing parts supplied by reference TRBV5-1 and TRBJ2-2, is KAGVTQTPRYLIKTRGQQVTLSCSPISGHRSVSWYQQTPGQGLQFLFEYFSETQRNKGNFPGRFSGRQFSNSRSEMNVSTLELGDSALYLCASSLGSVQTGELFFGEGSRLTVL.

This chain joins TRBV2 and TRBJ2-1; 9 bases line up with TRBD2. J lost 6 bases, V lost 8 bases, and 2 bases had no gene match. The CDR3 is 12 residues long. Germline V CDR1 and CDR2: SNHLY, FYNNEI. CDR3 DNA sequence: TGTGCCAGCGATAGCGGGGGCAATGAGCAGTTCTTC. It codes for CASDSGGNEQFF. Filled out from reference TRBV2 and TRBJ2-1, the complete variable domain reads EPEVTQTPSHQVTQMGQEVILRCVPISNHLYFYWYRQILGQKVEFLVSFYNNEISEKSEIFDDQFSVERPDGSNFTLKIRSTKLEDSAMYFCASDSGGNEQFFGPGTRLTVL.

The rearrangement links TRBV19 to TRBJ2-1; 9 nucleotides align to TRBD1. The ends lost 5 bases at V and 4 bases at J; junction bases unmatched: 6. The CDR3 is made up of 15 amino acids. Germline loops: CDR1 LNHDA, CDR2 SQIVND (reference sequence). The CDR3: CASSLRQGGYNEQFF. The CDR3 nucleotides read TGTGCCAGTAGTCTACGACAGGGGGGGTACAATGAGCAGTTCTTC.

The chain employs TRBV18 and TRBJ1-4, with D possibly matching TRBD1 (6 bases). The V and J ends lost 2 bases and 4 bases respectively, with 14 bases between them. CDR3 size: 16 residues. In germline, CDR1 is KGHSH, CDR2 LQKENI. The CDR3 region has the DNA TGTGCCAGCTCACCAACCGCCAGGGGAGATAATGAAAAACTGTTTTTT. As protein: CASSPTARGDNEKLFF. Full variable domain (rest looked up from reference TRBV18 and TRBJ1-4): NAGVMQNPRHLVRRRGQEARLRCSPMKGHSHVYWYRQLPEEGLKFMVYLQKENIIDESGMPKERFSAEFPKEGPSILRIQQVVRGDSAAYFCASSPTARGDNEKLFFGSGTQLSVL.